This is a list of T cell receptor beta chains from one sample in a study of cytomegalovirus exposure and HLA in healthy donors. The protocol was immunoSEQ multiplex PCR, while the TCRdb copy is restricted to in-frame clones and leaves out a portion. The sample lists around 140,000 clones; 82% were seen once. Sequenced sample: PBMCs. The source is a male donor in good health and CMV-seronegative. The CDR3 runs from the conserved cysteine through the conserved F or W.

TRBV7-9	CASRPPSGTYNEQFF
TRBV9	CASSVDRDTYEQYF
TRBV11-3	CASSLDLTNTQYF
TRBV7-9	CASSLTRGGGHEQYF
TRBV18	CAGKGQQNTGELFF
TRBV5-1	CASSLRTGSSYNEQFF
TRBV2	CASSGTGGSYQPQHF
TRBV11-2	CASSPSPTGLYGYTF
TRBV6-4	CASSSSRNTGELFF
TRBV19	CASKGGTWEWETQYF